The source of this T cell receptor beta chain is a study of control samples from healthy donors and cancer patients. TCRdb keeps only in-frame clones here, not all; method: immunoSEQ multiplex PCR. This table has some 140,000 clones, more than 90% appearing once. V gave up 3 bases and J gave up 11 bases; unmatched junction bases: 6. Germline loops: CDR1 MDHEN, CDR2 SYDVKM. The CDR3 consists of 13 residues. The TCR originated in a man in his thirties or forties in good health. Sequenced: blood. The chain joins TRBV28 to TRBJ1-2; 10 nucleotides line up with TRBD1. The CDR3 spells CASSFRTGGRYTF. As DNA, the CDR3 is TGTGCCAGCAGTTTTCGGACAGGGGGGAGGTACACCTTC.